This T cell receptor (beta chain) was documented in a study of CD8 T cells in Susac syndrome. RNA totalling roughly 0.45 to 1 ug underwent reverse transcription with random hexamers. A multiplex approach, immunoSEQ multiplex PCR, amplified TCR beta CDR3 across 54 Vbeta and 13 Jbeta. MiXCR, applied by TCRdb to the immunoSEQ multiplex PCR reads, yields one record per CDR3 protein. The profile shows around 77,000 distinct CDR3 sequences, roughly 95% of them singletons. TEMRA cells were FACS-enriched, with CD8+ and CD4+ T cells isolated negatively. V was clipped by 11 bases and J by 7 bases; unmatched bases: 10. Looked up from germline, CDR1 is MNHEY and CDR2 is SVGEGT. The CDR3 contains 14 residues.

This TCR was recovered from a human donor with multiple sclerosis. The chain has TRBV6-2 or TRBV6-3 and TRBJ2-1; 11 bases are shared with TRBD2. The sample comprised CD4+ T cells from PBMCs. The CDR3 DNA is TGTGCCGCTCTTAGCGGGGGGGCGGGAAATGAGCAGTTCTTC. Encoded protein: CAALSGGAGNEQFF.